Below, 16 T cell receptor beta chains from the same sample are listed, as sequenced in a study of glioma-infiltrating T cells. The iRepertoire nested amplicon-rescue multiplex PCR amplified TCR alpha and beta CDR3s from RNA. Using its own MiXCR run on the multiplex PCR reads, TCRdb lists one record per CDR3 protein. The sample holds some 12,000 distinct CDR3 sequences; less than 30% are singletons and the top ten take roughly two fifths. Sequences were obtained from glioma tissue, nonneoplastic brain tissue, or PBMCs (not recorded which). These TCRs come from a human donor with low-grade glioma or glioblastoma, undergoing nonglioma brain surgery, or in good health (not recorded which).

This clonotype was recorded many times. This chain connects TRBV14 to TRBJ1-1; weak D call: TRBD1 (6 bases). Germline-derived CDR1 and CDR2 are SGHDN and FVKESK. The CDR3 totals 12 residues. Trimming removed 1 base at V and 11 bases at J, with 11 bases between. The CDR3 loop is CASSQGQTGAFF. CDR3 nucleotide sequence: TGTGCCAGCAGCCAAGGACAAACAGGGGCTTTCTTT.

The chain carries TRBV7-9 and TRBJ1-1; D uncertain. Trimming left V 6 bases short and J 1 base short, with 12 bases between. Germline V gene data show CDR1 as SEHNR and CDR2 as FQNEAQ (reference sequence). The CDR3 length is 14 residues. CDR3 loop: CASSRPGGNTEAFF. The CDR3 nucleotides are TGTGCCAGCAGTAGACCAGGCGGGAACACTGAAGCTTTCTTT.

This clonotype was observed at least ten times. The J gene is TRBJ1-1, the V gene TRBV20-1, with TRBD1 matching 9 bases. The germline V gene encodes CDR1 DFQATT and CDR2 SNEGSKA (reference sequence). V shed 7 bases and J 1 base; nucleotides not matched to a gene: 7. The CDR3 spans 14 residues. The CDR3 region has the DNA TGCAGTGATAAGGGACAGGGAAGGAACACTGAAGCTTTCTTT. It yields the protein CSDKGQGRNTEAFF.

This clonotype is deemed medium-sized. This sequence joins TRBV27 and TRBJ2-3; 7 bases agree with TRBD2. The CDR3 spans 11 residues. Looked up from germline, CDR1 is MNHEY and CDR2 is SMNVEV (reference sequence). The V gene end was trimmed by 8 bases and the J gene end by 8 bases; junction bases not matched to a gene: 4. The CDR3 DNA reads as TGTGCCAGCCGGACGGGAGGTACGCAGTATTTT. The encoded protein is CASRTGGTQYF.

The chain uses TRBV29-1 and TRBJ2-1, with 9 bases that match TRBD1. Trimming cost V 2 bases and J 0 bases; bases outside gene matches: 5. CDR3 length: 16 amino acids. Germline values: CDR1 SQVTM, CDR2 ANQGSEA. The chain's CDR3 is CSVESQGAGSYNEQFF. DNA of the CDR3: TGCAGCGTTGAATCACAGGGGGCTGGCTCCTACAATGAGCAGTTCTTC.

The table lists this clonotype with a few counts. This chain connects TRBV11-2 to TRBJ2-5, with D perhaps being TRBD1 or TRBD2 (5 bases each). The CDR3 runs 14 residues. Germline V gene lookup returns CDR1 SGHAT and CDR2 FQNNGV. V lost 3 bases and J 5 bases, leaving 13 bases between the germline ends. The CDR3: CASSFFAGTETQYF. DNA for the CDR3: TGTGCCAGCAGCTTTTTCGCAGGGACCGAGACCCAGTACTTC.

This clonotype was seen a single time. Being one base from a much bigger clone, this may be a read error. Because it lacks the conserved phenylalanine or tryptophan at the end, this CDR3 is likely a read error. V is TRBV7-2 and J is TRBJ2-7; possibly TRBD2 for D (5 bases). Trimming shortened V by 1 base and J by 5 bases, and 12 bases separated the two germline ends. The CDR3 runs 14 residues. Germline assignment: CDR1 SGHTA and CDR2 FQGNSA. CDR3 nucleotide sequence: TGTGCCAGCAGCTTAGTCCTAGCTAGCAACGAGCAGTACTCC. Its translation is CASSLVLASNEQYS.

The V call is TRBV10-3, the J call TRBJ1-2; 7 nucleotides line up with TRBD1. The V gene's germline CDR1 is ENHRY and CDR2 SYGVKD. The J segment lost 7 bases and the V segment lost 11 bases, leaving 28 bases of the junction unmatched. The length of the CDR3 is 18 residues. DNA for the CDR3: TGTGCCTCGATAGAAAGGAAGTTTGGAGGACAGGACCTATCTGGCTACACCTTC. It encodes CASIERKFGGQDLSGYTF.

By its share, this clonotype is medium-sized (0.01 to 0.1%). The chain joins TRBV28 to TRBJ2-3; D ambiguous. V was cut by 4 bases and J by 2 bases, with 13 bases left in between. Germline V gene sequence: CDR1 MDHEN, CDR2 SYDVKM. The CDR3 length is 15 residues. CDR3 protein: CASSSPPQHTDTQYF. CDR3 DNA sequence: TGTGCCAGCAGTTCCCCCCCACAGCACACAGATACGCAGTATTTT.

A note on this clonotype: It may be a read error: a sequence one base away is much more abundant. The chain recombines TRBV7-9 with TRBJ2-3; D uncertain. The length of the CDR3 is 12 residues. V shed 5 bases and J shed 5 bases, with 8 bases lying between them. Germline assignment: CDR1 SEHNR and CDR2 FQNEAQ (reference sequence). CDR3 region: CASSPPEDTQYF. The CDR3 DNA follows: TGTGCCAGCAGCCCCCCTGAAGATACGCAGTATTTT. The full variable domain, its missing parts supplied by reference TRBV7-9 and TRBJ2-3, is DTGVSQNPRHKITKRGQNVTFRCDPISEHNRLYWYRQTLGQGPEFLTYFQNEAQLEKSRLLSDRFSAERPKGSFSTLEIQRTEQGDSAMYLCASSPPEDTQYFGPGTRLTVL.

This clonotype was detected only a few times. V is TRBV10-3 and J is TRBJ2-2, with unresolved D. Germline lookup yields CDR1 ENHRY and CDR2 SYGVKD. The CDR3 is made up of 15 amino acids. Deletions cut 3 bases from V and 2 bases from J, with 10 bases between. The CDR3 sequence: CAISDPDLNTGELFF. CDR3 nucleotide sequence: TGTGCCATCAGTGACCCAGACCTAAACACCGGGGAGCTGTTTTTT.

For this clonotype: A much larger clonotype is one base distant, so this may be a read error. The chain is built from TRBV20-1 and TRBJ2-1; D uncertain. This CDR3 contains 12 residues. Germline assignment: CDR1 DFQATT and CDR2 SNEGSKA (reference sequence). The germline V and J ends were trimmed by 1 base and 8 bases, with 9 bases remaining between them. The CDR3 reads CSARGPQDEQFF. CDR3 nucleotides: TGCAGTGCTAGAGGACCCCAGGATGAGCAGTTCTTC.

On this clonotype: Because the CDR3 is missing its conserved closing phenylalanine or tryptophan, this is likely a read error. CDR3 bases: TGTGCCAGCAGCTCCGCGGGACAGAGATATGGCTACACCCTC. It specifies CASSSAGQRYGYTL. The J gene is TRBJ1-2, the V gene TRBV7-9; TRBD1 matches 7 bases. Looked up from germline, CDR1 is SEHNR and CDR2 is FQNEAQ (reference sequence). The CDR3 is 14 residues long. After removal of 4 bases from V and 5 bases from J, the junction contained 7 bases not matched to a gene.

This clonotype was recorded at least ten times. The gene calls are TRBV27 and TRBJ2-7; the D call may be TRBD1 or TRBD2 (5 bases each). Trimming shortened V by 6 bases and J by 0 bases, and 15 bases separated the two germline ends. The CDR3 has 15 residues. Germline V gives CDR1 MNHEY, CDR2 SMNVEV (reference sequence). This CDR3 reads CASSPGTYSSYEQYF. CDR3 nucleotide sequence: TGTGCCAGCAGCCCCGGGACGTACTCCTCCTACGAGCAGTACTTC.

This clonotype came up many times. V and J are TRBV20-1 and TRBJ2-1; 7 bases fit TRBD2. The CDR3 has 12 residues. Germline CDR1 DFQATT, CDR2 SNEGSKA (reference sequence). J gave up 9 bases and V 1 base, and 3 bases lay outside the gene matches. CDR3: CSARGGRGEQFF. The CDR3 DNA follows: TGCAGTGCTAGAGGAGGGAGGGGTGAGCAGTTCTTC.

This clonotype was found many times. J is TRBJ2-7 and V is TRBV20-1; TRBD2 matches 7 bases. The CDR3 length is 15 residues. V trimming: 3 bases; J trimming: 3 bases; junction bases outside the gene matches: 11. CDR1 and CDR2 (germline): DFQATT, SNEGSKA (reference sequence). In DNA form, the CDR3 reads TGCAGTGCTAGCACTCTAGCGGAGGGAGGCTACGAGCAGTACTTC. Residues: CSASTLAEGGYEQYF.